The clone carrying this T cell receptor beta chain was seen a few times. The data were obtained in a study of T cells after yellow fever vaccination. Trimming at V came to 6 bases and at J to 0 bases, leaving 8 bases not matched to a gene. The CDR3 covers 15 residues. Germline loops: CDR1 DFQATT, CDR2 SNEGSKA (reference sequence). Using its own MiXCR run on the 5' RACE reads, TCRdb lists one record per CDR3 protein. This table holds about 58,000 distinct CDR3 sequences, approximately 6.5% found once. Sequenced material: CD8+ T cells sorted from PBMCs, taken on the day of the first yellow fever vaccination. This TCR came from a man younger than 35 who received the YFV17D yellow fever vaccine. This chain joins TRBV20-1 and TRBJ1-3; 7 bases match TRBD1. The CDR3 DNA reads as TGCAGTGCCCGTCCCTACAGGGGCTCTGGAAACACCATATATTTT. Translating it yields CSARPYRGSGNTIYF.